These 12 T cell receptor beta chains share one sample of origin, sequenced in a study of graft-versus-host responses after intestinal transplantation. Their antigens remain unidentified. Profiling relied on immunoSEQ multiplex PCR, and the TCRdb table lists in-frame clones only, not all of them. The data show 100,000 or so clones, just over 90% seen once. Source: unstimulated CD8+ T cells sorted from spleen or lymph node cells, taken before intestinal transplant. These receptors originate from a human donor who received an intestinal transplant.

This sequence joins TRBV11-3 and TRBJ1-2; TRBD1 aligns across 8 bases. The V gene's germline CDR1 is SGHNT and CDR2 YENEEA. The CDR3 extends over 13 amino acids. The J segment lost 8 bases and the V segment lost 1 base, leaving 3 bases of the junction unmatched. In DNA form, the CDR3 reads TGTGCCAGCAGCTTAGCAGGGGGCGGCGGCTACACCTTC. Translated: CASSLAGGGGYTF.

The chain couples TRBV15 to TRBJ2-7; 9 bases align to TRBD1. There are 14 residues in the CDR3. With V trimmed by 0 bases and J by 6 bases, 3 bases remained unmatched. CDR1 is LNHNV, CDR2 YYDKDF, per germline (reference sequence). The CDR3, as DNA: TGTGCCACCAGCAGAGATGGACAGGGGTTCGAGCAGTACTTC. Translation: CATSRDGQGFEQYF. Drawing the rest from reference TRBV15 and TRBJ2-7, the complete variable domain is DAMVIQNPRYQVTQFGKPVTLSCSQTLNHNVMYWYQQKSSQAPKLLFHYYDKDFNNEADTPDNFQSRRPNTSFCFLDIRSPGLGDTAMYLCATSRDGQGFEQYFGPGTRLTVT.

Here the CDR3 reads CASSFYTPRRARLAKNIQYF. The CDR3 DNA sequence: TGTGCCAGCAGTTTCTACACCCCCCGACGAGCGCGTCTAGCCAAAAACATTCAGTACTTC. The V call is TRBV27, the J call TRBJ2-4; D remains ambiguous. This CDR3 contains 20 residues. Germline V lookup: CDR1 MNHEY, CDR2 SMNVEV (reference sequence). The V gene lost 3 bases and the J gene lost 0 bases, with 24 bases spanning the gap.

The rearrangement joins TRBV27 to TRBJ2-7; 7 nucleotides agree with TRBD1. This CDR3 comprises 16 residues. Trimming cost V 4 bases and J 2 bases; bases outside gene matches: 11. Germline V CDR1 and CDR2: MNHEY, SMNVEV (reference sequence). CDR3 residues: CASSYRSGGSTYEQYF. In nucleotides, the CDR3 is TGTGCCAGCAGTTACCGTTCAGGGGGTAGCACCTACGAGCAGTACTTC.

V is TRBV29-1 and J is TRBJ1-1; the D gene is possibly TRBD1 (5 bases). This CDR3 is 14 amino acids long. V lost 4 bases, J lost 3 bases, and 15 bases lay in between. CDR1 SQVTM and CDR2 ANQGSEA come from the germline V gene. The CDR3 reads CSVARDGGYTEAFF. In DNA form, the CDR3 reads TGCAGCGTTGCCAGGGACGGGGGGTACACTGAAGCTTTCTTT.

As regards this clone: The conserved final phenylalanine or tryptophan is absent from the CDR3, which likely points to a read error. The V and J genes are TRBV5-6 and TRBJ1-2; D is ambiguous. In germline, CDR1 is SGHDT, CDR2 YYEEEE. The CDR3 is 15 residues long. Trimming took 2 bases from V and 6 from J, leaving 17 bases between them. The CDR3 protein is CASSFVSGPGDGYTL. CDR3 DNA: TGTGCCAGCAGCTTTGTGTCAGGCCCAGGTGATGGCTACACCCTC.

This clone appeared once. The CDR3 region is CASSQEQGTGDGYTF. The CDR3 nucleotides read TGCGCCAGCAGCCAAGAGCAGGGCACGGGGGATGGCTACACCTTC. The gene calls are TRBV4-3 and TRBJ1-2; possible D gene TRBD1, 5 bases. Germline CDR1 LGHNA, CDR2 YSLEER. The CDR3 totals 15 residues. Trimming removed 0 bases at V and 6 bases at J, with 14 bases between.

CDR3 sequence (DNA): TGTGCCATCAGAAACCTAGACAGGGAGACCGGGGAGCTGTTTTTT. This translates into CAIRNLDRETGELFF. The chain employs TRBV10-3 and TRBJ2-2, with 7 bases fitting TRBD1. This CDR3 is 15 amino acids long. Germline CDR1 ENHRY, CDR2 SYGVKD. After removal of 6 bases from V and 5 bases from J, the junction contained 9 bases not matched to a gene.

DNA for the CDR3: TGCAGTGCTAGACTCTCCCCTGAAGCTTTCTTT. It codes for CSARLSPEAFF. The chain combines TRBV20-1 with TRBJ1-1; D gene uncertain. Germline-derived CDR1 and CDR2 are DFQATT and SNEGSKA (reference sequence). The CDR3 totals 11 residues. V was pared by 2 bases and J by 6 bases, with 7 bases between.

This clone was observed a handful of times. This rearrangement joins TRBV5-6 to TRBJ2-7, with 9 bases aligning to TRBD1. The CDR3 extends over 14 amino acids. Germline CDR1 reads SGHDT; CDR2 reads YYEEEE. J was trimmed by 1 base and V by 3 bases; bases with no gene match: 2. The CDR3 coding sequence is TGTGCCAGCAGCTCCGGGACAGGGTCCTACGAGCAGTACTTC. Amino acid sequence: CASSSGTGSYEQYF.

CDR3 protein: CASSQDETGGWTEAFF. CDR3 nucleotide sequence: TGCGCCAGCAGCCAGGATGAGACAGGGGGCTGGACTGAAGCTTTCTTT. The chain links TRBV4-1 to TRBJ1-1; 10 nucleotides match TRBD1. The CDR3 sequence is 16 residues long. The germline CDR1 and CDR2 sequences are MGHRA and YSYEKL. The V segment lost 3 bases and the J segment 5 bases; nucleotides outside the gene matches: 9.

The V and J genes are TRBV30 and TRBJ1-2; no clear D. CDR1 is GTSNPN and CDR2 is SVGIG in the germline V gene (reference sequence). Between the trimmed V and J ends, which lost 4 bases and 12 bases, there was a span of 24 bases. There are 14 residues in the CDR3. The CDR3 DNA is TGTGCCTGGACCTCAGGAACGACCGGACTCGCTCACACCTTC. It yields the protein CAWTSGTTGLAHTF.